The count of the clone carrying this T cell receptor beta chain is one. Random hexamers served to reverse transcribe about 0.45 to 1 ug RNA. An immunoSEQ multiplex PCR generated amplified TCR beta CDR3 products spanning 54 Vbeta and 13 Jbeta. One entry per CDR3 protein, called by TCRdb with MiXCR from the immunoSEQ multiplex PCR reads. The sample contains hundreds of thousands of distinct CDR3 sequences, 95% of which appear only once. From blood CD8+ and CD4+ T cells, TCR beta sequences were generated. Negative magnetic isolation gave CD8+ and CD4+ cells; FACS enriched CD8+ TEMRA. This specimen belongs to a study of CD8 T cells in Susac syndrome. V lost 7 bases to trimming and J lost 8 bases, with 7 bases between them. CDR3 length: 10 amino acids. The V gene's germline CDR1 is KGHDR and CDR2 SFDVKD.

Input material: CD4+ T cells from PBMCs. The gene calls are TRBV24-1 and TRBJ1-2, with a weak D call TRBD1 (6 bases). The origin of this receptor is a human donor with multiple sclerosis. The CDR3 sequence is CATSRGGYTF. CDR3 nucleotide sequence: TGTGCCACCAGCAGGGGCGGCTACACCTTC.